Described below is a single TCR beta chain sequence and its context. Antigen: not known. These data originate in a study of neoadjuvant anti-PD-1 for oral cavity cancer. Looking at the study overall: Patients without progression got a fourth dose around day 43.

The study's findings and limits: Pretreatment Treg/Th17 ratio correlated inversely with post-treatment tumor clonality.

As for time point: after neoadjuvant nivolumab, at surgical resection. These oral cavity squamous cell carcinomas were HPV-negative and locally advanced. No culture or expansion preceded analysis of these blood cells. Profiled with immunoSEQ multiplex PCR; TCRdb holds only in-frame clones, not every one. The sample contains some 15,000 clones, around 75% of which appear only once. The CDR3 length is 15 residues. The germline CDR1 and CDR2 sequences are MNHNS and SASEGT. The V and J ends lost 7 bases and 7 bases, in that order; junction bases with no gene match: 12. The source is a person aged 35-79 years with oral cavity squamous cell carcinoma. This sequence joins TRBV6-1 and TRBJ2-7; 11 nucleotides match TRBD1. This specimen was PBMCs, taken after nivolumab (anti-PD-1) treatment. The CDR3, as DNA: TGTGCCAGCATCGACCTCGGACAGGGGGCGAGGGAGCAGTACTTC. This gives the protein CASIDLGQGAREQYF.